This T cell receptor (beta chain) originates from a study of quantifying T cell responses using KT2 cells. Study information: RNA was reverse transcribed with TCR alpha and beta constant-region primers.

Trimming left V 1 base short and J 4 bases short, with 9 bases between. CDR1 and CDR2 from the germline V gene are SGHVT and SQSDAQ. This CDR3 is 14 amino acids long. This clonotype was counted at least ten times. The cDNA 3' end received a ligated oligonucleotide with a UMI. The first PCR ran 3 to 5 cycles with an equimolar RC1.1 and RC1.2 beta primer mix. Starting with the second PCR, alpha and beta TCR chains went through separate processing. TCRdb re-called the UMI-ligation and nested PCR reads with MiXCR, one entry per CDR3 protein. The sample shows about 32,000 distinct CDR3 sequences, about 7.1% of them seen only once. Known numbers of the T cell clone KT2 were added to PBMC.

The genes are TRBV7-4 and TRBJ2-3; D unresolved. Sequencing was carried out using PBMCs spiked with cells of the T cell clone KT2. The clonotype originates from a human donor. CDR3 loop: CASSLVSGPDTQYF. The CDR3 bases are TGTGCCAGCAGCTTAGTAAGTGGCCCAGATACGCAGTATTTT.